The 5 T cell receptor beta chains listed next were all sequenced from one sample in a study of vaccination and CD4 T cells after COVID-19. Sequencing of DNA taken from cultured CD4+ T cells relied on the Oncomine TCR Beta short-read assay. TCRdb re-derived calls from the PCR reads in MiXCR, one entry per CDR3 protein. The sample consists of 10,000 or so distinct CDR3 sequences, 66% of them appearing once. Their recognized antigens are unknown. Treatment meaning: approximately 11-day PBMC culture with coronavirus spike peptide pools or control peptides (ViraFEST assay). The material sequenced was CD4+ T cells from blood, cultured in vitro. Every receptor here comes from a human donor who had recovered from COVID-19.

This clonotype was detected once. V usage is TRBV21-1 and J usage is TRBJ2-7; the table's D call of TRBD1 was not tested on the DNA. TRBV21-1 is tagged as a pseudogene. The CDR3 covers 13 residues. The CDR3 nucleotides read TGTGCCAGCAACCCGGCAACCGACTACGAGCAGTACTTC. Protein sequence: CASNPATDYEQYF.

Only a few counts were recorded for this clonotype. This sequence joins TRBV2 and TRBJ1-6, with D maybe TRBD1 (5 bases). There are 15 residues in the CDR3. The germline V and J ends were trimmed by 1 base and 10 bases, with 14 bases remaining between them. The germline gives CDR1 SNHLY, CDR2 FYNNEI. This CDR3 is CASSEGQHLGSPLHF. For the CDR3, the DNA is TGTGCCAGCAGTGAAGGACAGCACCTGGGCTCACCCCTCCACTTT.

This clonotype has a handful of counts. V and J are TRBV11-3 and TRBJ1-1; D is possibly TRBD1 (5 bases). The V end was cut by 5 bases, the J end by 5 bases, with 12 bases between. CDR1 and CDR2 (germline): SGHNT, YENEEA. The CDR3 has 13 residues. CDR3: CASSALRGTEAFF. CDR3 coding DNA: TGTGCCAGCAGCGCTCTAAGGGGAACTGAAGCTTTCTTT.

V gene TRBV30 combines with J gene TRBJ2-7; D is uncertain. CDR1 and CDR2 from the germline V gene are GTSNPN and SVGIG (reference sequence). The germline V and J ends were trimmed by 4 bases and 2 bases, with 12 bases remaining between them. The length of the CDR3 is 13 residues. CDR3 coding DNA: TGTGCCTGGACGGACGGGTCCCCCTACGAGCAGTACTTC. Its protein product is CAWTDGSPYEQYF.

V is TRBV6-5 and J is TRBJ1-1; TRBD1 is a possible D gene (5 bases). Germline V gene data show CDR1 as MNHEY and CDR2 as SVGAGI. Trimming removed 2 bases from V and 5 bases from J, with 12 bases in between. CDR3 length: 14 residues. The CDR3 reads CASSYAGSRTEAFF. The CDR3 DNA reads as TGTGCCAGCAGTTACGCAGGGAGCCGGACTGAAGCTTTCTTT.